This T cell receptor (beta chain) was documented in a study of CD8 T cells in ankylosing spondylitis. This clonotype appeared a single time. What it recognizes is unknown. The CDR3 extends over 13 amino acids. The V end lost 6 bases, the J end lost 0 bases, and 9 bases lay between the germline ends. Germline CDR1 and CDR2: MNHEY and SVGEGT. TCRdb fed the 5' RACE reads into MiXCR, producing one record per CDR3 protein. The table has fewer than 200,000 distinct CDR3 sequences, roughly 18% seen once; the top ten hold approximately 4%. Study observations and caveats: Characteristic, it appeared, of ankylosing spondylitis blood was a TCR beta motif of roughly eight highly homologous variants. Researchers reportedly found disease-linked clones significantly enriched in matched ankylosing spondylitis synovial fluid.

The chain recombines TRBV6-2 or TRBV6-3 with TRBJ2-7; D call uncertain. The TCR originated in a male donor aged 10 to 30 with ankylosing spondylitis or in good health (not recorded which). Sequenced input: blood, either unsorted or a sorted T cell fraction (not recorded which). DNA of the CDR3: TGTGCCAGCAGAGAATCGGGCTCCTACGAGCAGTACTTC. Amino acids: CASRESGSYEQYF.